The 7 T cell receptor beta chains below were found in one sample sequenced in a study of blood T cell repertoires in COVID-19. TCRdb's table, derived via immunoSEQ multiplex PCR, lists solely in-frame clones and lacks some. The table shows around 270,000 clones, with approximately 84% occurring only once. Sequenced: peripheral blood. Receptors were obtained from a person between 65 and 79 years old with COVID-19, enrolled during active disease.

V and J are TRBV2 and TRBJ2-4; 9 bases align to TRBD1. The ends lost 3 bases at V and 2 bases at J; junction bases unmatched: 17. CDR1 is SNHLY, CDR2 FYNNEI, per germline. The CDR3 runs to 20 residues. The CDR3 loop is CASSDRDRAEPGWPKNIQYF. DNA of the CDR3: TGTGCCAGCAGTGACCGGGACAGGGCAGAGCCAGGTTGGCCCAAAAACATTCAGTACTTC.

The J gene is TRBJ1-6, the V gene TRBV2; D is perhaps TRBD1 (5 bases). From germline, CDR1 is SNHLY and CDR2 FYNNEI. Between the trimmed V and J ends, which lost 4 bases and 10 bases, there was a span of 23 bases. The CDR3 length is 17 residues. The CDR3 nucleotides are TGTGCCAGCAGTGGGGCGAAACCCGGCAGGGTTGAATCACCCCTCCACTTT. Translation: CASSGAKPGRVESPLHF. Full variable domain (outside the CDR3, taken from reference TRBV2 and TRBJ1-6): EPEVTQTPSHQVTQMGQEVILRCVPISNHLYFYWYRQILGQKVEFLVSFYNNEISEKSEIFDDQFSVERPDGSNFTLKIRSTKLEDSAMYFCASSGAKPGRVESPLHFGNGTRLTVT.

The genes are TRBV4-1 and TRBJ1-4; D call uncertain. Per the germline V gene, CDR1 is MGHRA and CDR2 is YSYEKL. The CDR3 has 13 residues. V was pared by 3 bases and J by 8 bases, with 10 bases between. The CDR3 DNA is TGCGCCAGCAGCCAGGCACACCCCGAAAAACTGTTTTTT. This sequence encodes CASSQAHPEKLFF.

The rearrangement links TRBV11-2 to TRBJ2-1; 8 bases are a match to TRBD2. V shed 6 bases and J 3 bases; nucleotides not matched to a gene: 13. The CDR3 loop spans 17 amino acids. Germline V CDR1 and CDR2: SGHAT, FQNNGV. DNA of the CDR3: TGTGCCAGCAGTGCCGGGACTAGTATATCTGGCTACAATGAGCAGTTCTTC. This gives the protein CASSAGTSISGYNEQFF.

The gene calls are TRBV7-3 and TRBJ2-1; 10 bases are a match to TRBD2. The germline V gene has CDR1 SGHTA and CDR2 FQGTGA. V lost 3 bases and J lost 6; bases outside the gene matches: 8. CDR3 length: 16 amino acids. CDR3 DNA sequence: TGTGCCAGCAGCTTCTTTGGGACTAGCGTGATCAATGAGCAGTTCTTC. As protein: CASSFFGTSVINEQFF.

The rearrangement links TRBV19 to TRBJ1-1; D is unclear. Trimming shortened V by 7 bases and J by 1 base, and 10 bases separated the two germline ends. Germline lookup yields CDR1 LNHDA and CDR2 SQIVND (reference sequence). The CDR3 covers 13 residues. The CDR3 sequence is CASTQRGNTEAFF. CDR3 coding DNA: TGTGCCAGTACACAGCGGGGGAACACTGAAGCTTTCTTT. Filled out from reference TRBV19 and TRBJ1-1, the complete variable domain reads DGGITQSPKYLFRKEGQNVTLSCEQNLNHDAMYWYRQDPGQGLRLIYYSQIVNDFQKGDIAEGYSVSREKKESFPLTVTSAQKNPTAFYLCASTQRGNTEAFFGQGTRLTVV.

This rearrangement joins TRBV19 to TRBJ1-5; 9 bases agree with TRBD1. V lost 3 bases and J lost 5; bases outside the gene matches: 5. The CDR3 sequence is 15 residues long. Germline V gene lookup returns CDR1 LNHDA and CDR2 SQIVND (reference sequence). Here the CDR3 DNA reads TGTGCCAGTAGTATGAGGGACAGGGAATATCAGCCCCAGCATTTT. This gives the protein CASSMRDREYQPQHF.